The 23 T cell receptor beta chains presented below share a single source sample, sequenced in a study of OX40 agonist ivuxolimab in advanced cancers. The protocol was immunoSEQ multiplex PCR, while the TCRdb copy is restricted to in-frame clones and leaves out a portion. The table records around 40,000 clones, approximately 86% of them present only once. Material: CD4+ or CD8+ T cells sorted from blood, obtained in a trial of the OX40 agonist ivuxolimab. These receptors came from an adult with an advanced solid tumor such as melanoma, head and neck, liver or kidney cancer.

This sequence joins TRBV4-2 and TRBJ1-5, with D possibly being TRBD1 (5 bases). This CDR3 contains 15 residues. In germline, CDR1 is LGHNA, CDR2 YNFKEQ. V was clipped by 1 base and J by 2 bases, with 9 bases between them. CDR3 sequence: CASSQGGDRNQPQHF. The CDR3 DNA reads TGTGCCAGCAGCCAAGGGGGGGATCGCAATCAGCCCCAGCATTTT.

This chain joins TRBV4-1 and TRBJ2-1; the D gene is possibly TRBD1 (5 bases). V lost 4 bases, J lost 2 bases, and 12 bases lay in between. Germline assignment: CDR1 MGHRA and CDR2 YSYEKL. CDR3 size: 15 residues. The CDR3 region is CASSPLTGTYNEQFF. CDR3 DNA: TGCGCCAGCAGCCCACTCACAGGTACCTACAATGAGCAGTTCTTC.

The rearrangement links TRBV5-6 to TRBJ2-7; D perhaps matches TRBD2 (6 bases). The V and J ends lost 4 bases and 3 bases respectively, with 17 bases between them. This CDR3 contains 15 residues. Germline CDR1 reads SGHDT; CDR2 reads YYEEEE. CDR3 region: CASSPLWRGGYEQYF. The CDR3 nucleotides read TGTGCCAGCAGCCCTTTGTGGCGGGGCGGCTACGAGCAGTACTTC. Using reference TRBV5-6 and TRBJ2-7 for the parts outside the CDR3, the full variable domain is DAGVTQSPTHLIKTRGQQVTLRCSPKSGHDTVSWYQQALGQGPQFIFQYYEEEERQRGNFPDRFSGHQFPNYSSELNVNALLLGDSALYLCASSPLWRGGYEQYFGPGTRLTVT.

The chain employs TRBV11-2 and TRBJ2-7; D uncertain. The CDR3 sequence is 13 residues long. Germline V CDR1 and CDR2: SGHAT, FQNNGV. Trimming cost V 0 bases and J 3 bases, with 6 bases left between them. CDR3 nucleotide sequence: TGTGCCAGCAGCTTAGATACAGACTACGAGCAGTACTTC. Encoded protein: CASSLDTDYEQYF.

This chain uses TRBV18 with TRBJ2-7; 7 bases are shared with TRBD1. The CDR3 loop spans 15 amino acids. J lost 5 bases, V lost 3 bases, and 10 bases had no gene match. Looked up from germline, CDR1 is KGHSH and CDR2 is LQKENI. The CDR3: CASSPRDRVNDEQYF. CDR3 DNA sequence: TGTGCCAGCTCACCCCGCGACAGGGTGAATGACGAGCAGTACTTC.

This sequence joins TRBV27 and TRBJ2-2; 11 bases match TRBD2. Losses at the gene ends were 6 bases for V and 0 bases for J; bases not matched to a gene: 6. This CDR3 is 17 amino acids long. Germline V gene data show CDR1 as MNHEY and CDR2 as SMNVEV (reference sequence). The CDR3 coding sequence is TGTGCCAGCAGCTCTCCACTAGCGGGGGCGAACACCGGGGAGCTGTTTTTT. Translating it yields CASSSPLAGANTGELFF.

The gene calls are TRBV19 and TRBJ2-3; perhaps TRBD1 as D (6 bases). This CDR3 contains 15 residues. Trimming left V 0 bases short and J 3 bases short, with 10 bases between. Per the germline V gene, CDR1 is LNHDA and CDR2 is SQIVND (reference sequence). The CDR3 sequence is CASSIDLRGTDTQYF. The CDR3 DNA reads TGTGCCAGTAGTATAGATCTGAGGGGGACAGATACGCAGTATTTT.

The V gene is TRBV5-8, the J gene TRBJ1-5; D is unresolved. This CDR3 has 14 residues. V shed 4 bases and J shed 0 bases, with 8 bases lying between them. Germline V lookup: CDR1 SGHTS, CDR2 YDEGEE. The chain's CDR3 is CASSQDVSNQPQHF. Written as DNA, the CDR3 is TGTGCCAGCAGCCAAGATGTTAGCAATCAGCCCCAGCATTTT.

CDR3 loop: CASSLLGSGYGYTF. CDR3 in DNA: TGTGCCAGCAGTTTACTGGGGTCAGGCTATGGCTACACCTTC. This rearrangement joins TRBV27 to TRBJ1-2; the D is unclear. Germline CDR1 and CDR2: MNHEY and SMNVEV (reference sequence). The CDR3 consists of 14 residues. V lost 2 bases to trimming and J lost 4 bases, with 11 bases between them.

The chain is built from TRBV28 and TRBJ2-2, with TRBD1 as a possible D gene (6 bases). The CDR3 loop spans 14 amino acids. The V end was cut by 1 base, the J end by 3 bases, with 6 bases between. Per germline, CDR1 MDHEN and CDR2 SYDVKM. The DNA for the CDR3 is TGTGCCAGCAGTTTATACAGGGACACCGGGGAGCTGTTTTTT. It codes for CASSLYRDTGELFF.

The V and J genes are TRBV13 and TRBJ2-3; 7 positions agree with TRBD1. V dropped 1 base and J dropped 2; count of bases not matched to a gene: 9. The CDR3 contains 17 residues. CDR1 PRHDT and CDR2 FYEKMQ come from the germline V gene (reference sequence). Here the CDR3 DNA reads TGTGCCAGCAGCTTAGTTCTTAGGGGACAGAACACAGATACGCAGTATTTT. Encoded protein: CASSLVLRGQNTDTQYF.

The chain recombines TRBV5-1 with TRBJ2-3, with D uncertain. CDR3 length: 14 residues. Germline lookup yields CDR1 SGHRS and CDR2 YFSETQ. The germline V and J ends were trimmed by 1 base and 0 bases, with 6 bases remaining between them. In DNA form, the CDR3 reads TGCGCCAGCAGCTTGTTGATGAGCACAGATACGCAGTATTTT. Amino acid sequence: CASSLLMSTDTQYF.

This chain links TRBV13 with TRBJ2-7, with D perhaps TRBD2 (7 bases). The CDR3 consists of 12 residues. Trimming removed 6 bases from V and 7 bases from J, with 13 bases in between. Germline V gives CDR1 PRHDT, CDR2 FYEKMQ (reference sequence). This CDR3 is CASRRAGQEQYF. The CDR3 DNA sequence: TGTGCCAGCAGGCGAGCGGGACAAGAGCAGTACTTC.

The chain joins TRBV6-6 to TRBJ1-4; tentative D call: TRBD1 (5 bases). Germline lookup yields CDR1 MNHNY and CDR2 SVGAGI (reference sequence). CDR3 size: 14 residues. V lost 2 bases and J lost 3, with 7 bases in between. Here the CDR3 DNA reads TGTGCCAGCAGTTACGGGGACGCTAATGAAAAACTGTTTTTT. Protein product: CASSYGDANEKLFF.

The gene calls are TRBV9 and TRBJ1-2; D unresolved. The CDR3 extends over 15 amino acids. CDR1 SGDLS and CDR2 YYNGEE come from the germline V gene. The ends were cut back, 0 bases at V and 4 bases at J, with 13 bases in the middle. The CDR3 loop reads CASSVVPGLIYGYTF. CDR3 sequence (DNA): TGTGCCAGCAGCGTAGTCCCAGGCCTCATCTATGGCTACACCTTC.

The chain combines TRBV7-7 with TRBJ1-6; a weak D match, TRBD1 (5 bases). V was pared by 3 bases and J by 6 bases, with 12 bases between. Germline V gives CDR1 SSHAT, CDR2 FNYEAQ (reference sequence). The CDR3 covers 15 residues. The CDR3 DNA sequence: TGTGCCAGCAGCTTTTCTCAGGGAGGTAATTCACCCCTCCACTTT. Encoded protein: CASSFSQGGNSPLHF.

The chain joins TRBV4-1 to TRBJ1-4, with 10 positions matching TRBD1. Germline V gene sequence: CDR1 MGHRA, CDR2 YSYEKL. The V segment lost 6 bases and the J segment 7 bases; nucleotides outside the gene matches: 14. The CDR3 consists of 17 residues. CDR3: CASRNPNDRGLSEKLFF. The CDR3 DNA sequence: TGCGCCAGCAGGAACCCCAACGACAGGGGGCTCAGTGAAAAACTGTTTTTT.

This clone counts as medium-sized (0.01 to 0.1%). The chain has TRBV11-2 and TRBJ1-6; weak D call: TRBD1 (5 bases). CDR3 length equals 15 residues. Trimming took off 3 bases at V and 6 bases at J, with 12 bases between the two ends. CDR1 is SGHAT, CDR2 FQNNGV, per germline. CDR3: CASSFSQGGNSPLHF. As DNA, the CDR3 is TGTGCCAGCAGCTTTTCTCAGGGAGGTAATTCACCCCTCCACTTT. Full variable domain (missing parts from reference TRBV11-2 and TRBJ1-6): EAGVAQSPRYKIIEKRQSVAFWCNPISGHATLYWYQQILGQGPKLLIQFQNNGVVDDSQLPKDRFSAERLKGVDSTLKIQPAKLEDSAVYLCASSFSQGGNSPLHFGNGTRLTVT.

The chain joins TRBV14 to TRBJ2-1; D is uncertain. Trimming took off 5 bases at V and 6 bases at J, with 14 bases between the two ends. The CDR3 length is 14 residues. Germline CDR1 is SGHDN and CDR2 is FVKESK. CDR3 nucleotide sequence: TGTGCCAGCAGCTGGACCACTCATGCCAATGAGCAGTTCTTC. Its protein is CASSWTTHANEQFF.

This chain connects TRBV7-6 to TRBJ1-1; D is unresolved. Germline CDR1 SGHVS, CDR2 FNYEAQ. Between the trimmed V and J ends, which lost 5 bases and 1 base, there was a span of 8 bases. There are 13 residues in the CDR3. The CDR3 here is CASSAQTNTEAFF. In DNA form, the CDR3 reads TGTGCCAGCAGCGCACAGACGAACACTGAAGCTTTCTTT.

V gene TRBV11-2 combines with J gene TRBJ2-7, with 10 nucleotides matching TRBD2. The germline V gene has CDR1 SGHAT and CDR2 FQNNGV. V lost 5 bases to trimming and J lost 3 bases; unmatched junction nucleotides: 7. There are 15 residues in the CDR3. The CDR3 region is CASSPVAGGVYEQYF. The CDR3 coding sequence is TGTGCCAGCAGCCCAGTAGCGGGGGGAGTCTACGAGCAGTACTTC.

J is TRBJ1-3 and V is TRBV4-1; D is unresolved. The germline V and J ends were trimmed by 4 bases and 1 base, with 17 bases remaining between them. Germline V gives CDR1 MGHRA, CDR2 YSYEKL. The CDR3 is made up of 17 amino acids. As DNA, the CDR3 is TGCGCCAGCAGCCTCCGAATCCGGACGGAATCTGGAAACACCATATATTTT. Protein: CASSLRIRTESGNTIYF.

This clone was picked up a small number of times. The chain links TRBV7-9 to TRBJ2-5; 9 bases align to TRBD2. This CDR3 contains 16 residues. Germline CDR1 and CDR2: SEHNR and FQNEAQ (reference sequence). The J segment lost 3 bases and the V segment lost 2 bases, leaving 7 bases of the junction unmatched. CDR3 residues: CASSLRSSGGKETQYF. Here the CDR3 DNA reads TGTGCCAGCAGCTTAAGATCGAGCGGGGGGAAAGAGACCCAGTACTTC.